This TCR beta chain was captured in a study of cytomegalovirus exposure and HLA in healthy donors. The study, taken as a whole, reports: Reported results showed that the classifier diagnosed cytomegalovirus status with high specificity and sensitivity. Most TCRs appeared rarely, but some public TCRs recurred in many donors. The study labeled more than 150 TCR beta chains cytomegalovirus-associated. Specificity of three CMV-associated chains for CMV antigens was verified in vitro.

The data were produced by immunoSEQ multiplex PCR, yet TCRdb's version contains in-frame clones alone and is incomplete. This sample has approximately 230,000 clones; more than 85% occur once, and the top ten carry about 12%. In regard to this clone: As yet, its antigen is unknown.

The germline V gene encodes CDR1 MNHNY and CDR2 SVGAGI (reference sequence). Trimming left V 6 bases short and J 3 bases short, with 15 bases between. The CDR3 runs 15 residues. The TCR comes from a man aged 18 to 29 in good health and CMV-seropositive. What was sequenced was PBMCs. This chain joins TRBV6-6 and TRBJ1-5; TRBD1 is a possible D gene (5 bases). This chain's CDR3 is CASRNHRQHNQPQHF. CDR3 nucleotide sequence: TGTGCCAGCAGAAACCATAGACAGCACAATCAGCCCCAGCATTTT.